A selection of T cell receptor beta chains follows, all from one sample in a study of identical twins. A single record per CDR3 protein comes from TCRdb applying MiXCR to the 5' RACE reads. This table holds some 1,700,000 distinct CDR3 sequences, roughly 35% found once. The sample taken for sequencing was cord blood. The receptor set was obtained from a newborn girl in good health. CDR3s include the opening cysteine and the closing phenylalanine or tryptophan.

TRBJ2-3,TRBV9,CASSVSGGPPGTQYF
TRBJ1-5,TRBV20-1,CSISAGSNQPQHF
TRBJ2-7,TRBV2,CASLAEYEQYF
TRBJ2-1,TRBV10-3,CAIRGGLDNEQFF
TRBJ1-2,TRBV6-5,CATQGASPYGYTF
TRBJ2-3,TRBV5-4,CASSSAGLTDTQYF
TRBJ2-7,TRBV5-1,CTSSGRVYSYEQYF
TRBJ2-1,TRBV3-1,CASSQGTNTYNEQFF
TRBJ2-1,TRBV20-1,CSARTASADGEQFF
TRBJ1-1,TRBV10-3,CAISRDRGVDAFF
TRBJ2-1,TRBV28,CASSERLAGNNEQFF
TRBJ2-7,TRBV4-2,CASSPDRGRYEQYF
TRBJ2-1,TRBV6-5,CASALGSPSYNEQFF
TRBJ2-1,TRBV20-1,CSAPPGLASDEQFF
TRBJ1-6,TRBV7-6,CASSLRNEGNSPPHF
TRBJ1-2,TRBV29-1,CSVVSTDPGYGYTF
TRBJ1-2,TRBV28,CASSFDPTGPRWNYGYTF
TRBJ1-2,TRBV4-1,CASSQVTQQGQNYGYTF
TRBJ2-7,TRBV28,CASSLMGRFYEQYF
TRBJ2-1,TRBV12-3/TRBV12-4,CASSPWEVSSYNEQFF
.,TRBV6-2/TRBV6-3,CASSYSPQQETQYF
TRBJ1-1,TRBV12-3/TRBV12-4,CASSPLGGTNTEAFF
TRBJ2-7,TRBV20-1,CSFLIAGGYEQYF
TRBJ2-3,TRBV12-3/TRBV12-4,CASSPKRADMEYF
TRBJ1-6,TRBV20-1,CSARWGFYNSPLHF
TRBJ2-1,TRBV5-1,CASSLAASGGPNEQFF
TRBJ1-1,TRBV5-1,CASSIRTAISGTEAFF
TRBJ1-2,TRBV20-1,CSASLLQGGYGYTF